The clone carrying this T cell receptor (beta chain) was recorded a few times. Its antigen is unknown. This sample stems from a study of beta chain features in type 1 diabetes. Whole-study findings and limits: People with Type 1 diabetes carried modestly yet significantly shorter TCRB CDR3s in all four CD4+ subsets.

Sequenced material consisted of expressed TCRB transcripts (all of the isolated RNA was reverse transcribed). Data came from immunoSEQ multiplex PCR; TCRdb stores just in-frame clones and leaves some out. This table has more than 250,000 clones, more than 13% appearing once. The CDR3 contains 14 residues. From germline, CDR1 is SGHAT and CDR2 FQDESV (reference sequence). V dropped 2 bases and J dropped 3 bases, with 10 bases sitting between them. The chain links TRBV11-1 to TRBJ1-2; D is unresolved. The material sequenced was naive CD4+ T cells from blood. The clonotype comes from a man aged 25-45 years with type 1 diabetes. This CDR3 is CASSLMNIHYGYTF. In DNA form, the CDR3 reads TGTGCCAGCAGCTTAATGAACATTCACTATGGCTACACCTTC.